These T cell receptor beta chains were read from a single sample in a study of OX40 agonist ivuxolimab in advanced cancers. This table comes from immunoSEQ multiplex PCR, and its TCRdb copy is limited to in-frame clones, with some not included. The sample shows about 18,000 clones, about three quarters of them seen only once. The source material was CD4+ or CD8+ T cells sorted from blood, sampled in a trial of the OX40 agonist ivuxolimab. These receptors were taken from an adult with an advanced solid tumor such as melanoma, head and neck, liver or kidney cancer. The CDR3 runs from the conserved cysteine through the conserved F or W. Fields, in order: clone size, V gene, D gene, J gene, CDR3 protein, CDR3 DNA. The D gene is left open where the match is weak. Size tells how often a clone was seen (once, few, many) or the class of an expanded clone, and some rows leave it out.

few,TRBV30,-,TRBJ2-7,CAWRTAYGRYEQYF,TGTGCCTGGAGGACCGCTTACGGGCGGTACGAGCAGTACTTC
-,TRBV7-9,TRBD1,TRBJ2-7,CASSYDRGEQYF,TGTGCCAGCAGCTACGACAGGGGAGAGCAGTACTTC
few,TRBV19,-,TRBJ2-2,CASSPLSWGENTGELFF,TGTGCCAGTAGTCCCCTCTCGTGGGGCGAGAACACCGGGGAGCTGTTTTTT
-,TRBV12-5,TRBD2,TRBJ2-3,CASGLDLLAGGPGDTQYF,TGTGCTAGTGGTTTGGACCTACTAGCGGGAGGGCCGGGGGATACGCAGTATTTT
few,TRBV20-1,-,TRBJ1-1,CSARVYTEAFF,TGCAGTGCTAGAGTGTACACTGAAGCTTTCTTT
-,TRBV13,-,TRBJ2-6,CASSQAYSGANVLTF,TGCGCCAGCAGCCAAGCGTACTCTGGGGCCAACGTCCTGACTTTC
-,TRBV5-6,-,TRBJ1-5,CASSTAGGNQPQHF,TGTGCCAGCAGCACTGCAGGGGGCAATCAGCCCCAGCATTTT
-,TRBV6-5,TRBD2,TRBJ2-1,CASTVTSGLYNEQFF,TGTGCCAGCACTGTGACTAGCGGGCTGTACAATGAGCAGTTCTTC
-,TRBV5-4,TRBD2,TRBJ2-7,CASRERGSSGEQYF,TGTGCCAGCAGGGAGCGCGGGAGTTCAGGAGAGCAGTACTTC
medium-sized,TRBV5-3,-,TRBJ1-5,CARSPEGREGGNQPQHF,TGTGCCAGAAGCCCGGAGGGCAGGGAGGGGGGCAATCAGCCCCAGCATTTT
-,TRBV4-3,-,TRBJ2-2,CASSQDGLYTGELFF,TGCGCCAGCAGCCAAGATGGACTGTACACCGGGGAGCTGTTTTTT
-,TRBV18,TRBD1,TRBJ2-5,CASSPGQGVEKTQYF,TGTGCCAGCTCACCAGGACAGGGGGTGGAGAAGACCCAGTACTTC
once,TRBV6-6,-,TRBJ1-2,CAISESAALYGYTF,TGTGCCATCAGTGAGTCCGCAGCTCTCTATGGCTACACCTTC
medium-sized,TRBV27,-,TRBJ1-1,CASSLAGVNTEAFF,TGTGCCAGCAGTTTGGCCGGGGTGAACACTGAAGCTTTCTTT
-,TRBV6-5,TRBD1,TRBJ1-1,CASSRGQGFTEAFF,TGTGCCAGCAGCCGTGGACAGGGGTTCACTGAAGCTTTCTTT
few,TRBV6-6,TRBD1,TRBJ2-5,CAISTGRQETQYF,TGTGCCATTTCGACAGGGCGTCAAGAGACCCAGTACTTC
-,TRBV5-4,TRBD1,TRBJ2-7,CASSAEGAVYEQYF,TGTGCCAGCAGTGCTGAGGGGGCTGTGTACGAGCAGTACTTC
few,TRBV25-1,TRBD1,TRBJ2-7,CAVQRRDSNSYEQYF,TGTGCCGTGCAACGTAGGGACAGTAATTCCTACGAGCAGTACTTC
-,TRBV7-8,TRBD2,TRBJ2-1,CASSRPSGTSGTTYNEQFF,TGTGCCAGCAGCCGTCCGTCCGGGACTAGCGGGACTACGTACAATGAGCAGTTCTTC
-,TRBV7-9,TRBD2,TRBJ2-5,CASSLSGEETQYF,TGTGCCAGCAGCTTAAGCGGGGAAGAGACCCAGTACTTC
-,TRBV19,-,TRBJ2-1,CASSIIGREYNEQFF,TGTGCCAGTAGTATTATTGGGCGAGAGTACAATGAGCAGTTCTTC
once,TRBV11-1,-,TRBJ2-2,CASSPPRTGLNTGELFF,TGTGCCAGCAGCCCCCCCCGTACAGGGTTGAACACCGGGGAGCTGTTTTTT
-,TRBV15,-,TRBJ1-6,CATSRGEDTYNSPLHF,TGTGCCACCAGCAGAGGGGAAGACACCTATAATTCACCCCTCCACTTT
once,TRBV29-1,TRBD1,TRBJ2-1,CSVDGQGAISYNEQFF,TGCAGCGTTGACGGACAGGGGGCGATCTCCTACAATGAGCAGTTCTTC
medium-sized,TRBV19,-,TRBJ2-1,CASSIGPLENNEQFF,TGTGCCAGTAGTATAGGTCCCCTAGAAAACAATGAGCAGTTCTTC
-,TRBV15,TRBD1,TRBJ2-1,CATSRAGTGDEQFF,TGTGCCACCAGCAGAGCAGGGACAGGGGATGAGCAGTTCTTC
-,TRBV9,-,TRBJ2-1,CASSVELYNEQFF,TGTGCCAGCAGCGTAGAACTTTACAATGAGCAGTTCTTC
-,TRBV28,TRBD2,TRBJ2-1,CASRVGTSDYNEQFF,TGTGCCAGCAGAGTGGGGACTAGCGACTACAATGAGCAGTTCTTC
few,TRBV12-2,-,TRBJ2-7,CASRLAQAGVGEQYF,TGTGCAAGTCGCTTAGCCCAGGCGGGGGTTGGGGAGCAGTACTTC
-,TRBV28,TRBD2,TRBJ2-3,CASRLGAGDFTDTQYF,TGTGCCAGCAGACTGGGAGCGGGAGACTTCACAGATACGCAGTATTTT
-,TRBV6-6,-,TRBJ2-5,CASSYTRPGTQYF,TGTGCCAGCAGTTATACACGCCCTGGGACCCAGTACTTC
-,TRBV7-6,-,TRBJ2-3,CASSLDEGVRDTQYF,TGTGCCAGCAGCTTAGATGAGGGAGTCCGAGATACGCAGTATTTT
once,TRBV2,-,TRBJ2-5,CASTRVAQETQYF,TGTGCCAGCACAAGGGTAGCCCAAGAGACCCAGTACTTC
-,TRBV27,-,TRBJ2-1,CASSLGDEQFF,TGTGCCAGCAGTTTAGGGGACGAGCAGTTCTTC
-,TRBV6-5,-,TRBJ2-1,CASSYDAGVGQFF,TGTGCCAGCAGTTACGACGCCGGGGTTGGGCAGTTCTTC
-,TRBV28,TRBD1,TRBJ1-1,CASSTGGDTEAFF,TGTGCCAGCAGTACAGGGGGGGACACTGAAGCTTTCTTT